This TCR beta chain was captured in a study of cytomegalovirus exposure and HLA in healthy donors (dated by TCRdb to the late 2010s). A note on the overall study: An earlier analysis of more than 550 of the donors reported 250 to 300 Gb of sequence data and 117 million unique TCR beta sequences obtained from 150 million to 200 million T cells. The study used immunosequencing to profile the T cell repertoires of approximately 690 subjects and linked those repertoires to cytomegalovirus serostatus. Four to six DR-DQ haplotypes were handled as single units for association and clustering, since linkage in the cohort was strong. A separate validation cohort of 100 to 150 different subjects was used in addition to the approximately 700-subject first cohort. To predict cytomegalovirus infection status, the study combined high-throughput TCR immunosequencing, statistical association of individual TCRs with disease status, and machine learning. To decide whether each TCR beta V gene segment behaved as functional or pseudogenic, an earlier analysis of 587 of the donors relied on high-throughput TCR beta sequencing. Genome-wide SNP genotypes for about three fifths of the roughly 670 donors were used in a later genetic analysis, which treated that subset as a discovery cohort. The study aimed to test whether signatures of past pathogen exposure could be identified by cataloging public T cell receptors. HLA typing included class I and class II loci at four-digit resolution. Among about 400 genotyped donors of the cohort, an average of approximately 240,000 unique TCR beta nucleotide sequences was sequenced per donor, of which about 19% were non-productive. Among the approximately 430 genotyped donors, around 81% belonged to the genetic ancestry cluster associated with self-reported Caucasian donors. All discovery cohort repertoires had been generated on a single sequencing platform. Approximately 300 gigabases of sequencing data and around 88 million unique TCR sequences made up an early release that covered nearly 650 HLA-typed donors. Rather than drawing on any new phenotypic data, the later analysis identified candidate immune exposures from TCR beta sequences and the way those sequences occurred across donors. To study patterns of TCR occurrence, a later analysis re-analyzed previously published TCR beta repertoires from several hundred donors and added high-resolution HLA genotyping. Typing coverage differed by locus: A, B, C, DRB1 and DQB1 were typed in about 629-640 donors, DQA1 in approximately 520, DPA1 in around 600, and DPB1 in around 440. Alongside the repertoire data, information on donor age, sex, ethnicity and CMV serostatus was compiled. Results the study describes overall, beyond this receptor: The 87-base-pair reads could not distinguish some IMGT-functional V segments, including TRBV6-2 and TRBV6-3, so those segments were excluded. Most TCR sequences were observed very rarely across donors, whereas some public TCRs were present in many individuals. The study gave a list of about 150 TCR beta chains associated with cytomegalovirus. Sequencing depth was assumed to be roughly uniform across donors in the presence/absence analyses, though that assumption may not hold. In this cohort, only TCR beta chains were sequenced, and detectable features were limited by the absence of alpha or paired-chain data. The classifier was reported to diagnose cytomegalovirus status with high specificity and sensitivity in both the original and validation cohorts. An earlier analysis of around 600 of the donors showed that most TCR beta V segments appeared in productive rearrangements either about 87% or about 30% of the time, which broadly matched IMGT annotations. In a later analysis, TCR association rates were found to vary across HLA loci, with the most associated TCRs seen for DRB1 alleles and the fewest for HLA-C alleles. Strong co-occurrence of HLA alleles, especially DR and DQ, made assigning TCR associations to individual alleles difficult. Several of the top co-occurrence clusters appeared to be linked to parvovirus B19, influenza, CMV and Epstein-Barr virus, according to a later analysis. An association between a missense DCLRE1C variant and V-gene and J-gene trimming of TCR beta chains was found in a later genetic analysis and replicated in an independent cohort. CMV serostatus was the only immune exposure information available for the cohort. According to the authors, the approach could potentially be generalized to other disease states and immunological phenotypes. A further reported finding was that TCR beta sequences accurately predicted the HLA-A and HLA-B alleles for most subjects in the first cohort. The earlier analysis of around 600 of the donors excluded roughly 17 rarely observed V segments, including chromosome 9 orphons, because counts were too low. Because some donors lacked HLA typing at each locus, the association tests relied only on the typed subset. A later analysis found that most CMV-associated TCR beta chains appeared HLA-restricted, with HLA associations seemingly driven largely by CMV exposure. A later analysis found that HLA-associated TCR beta chains were more clonally expanded and had lower generation probabilities than equally common non-associated chains. Correlated functional status among segregating V segments might reflect linkage disequilibrium, but an unknown experimental factor could not be ruled out. In vitro tests confirmed that a few of the cytomegalovirus-associated TCR beta chains recognize cytomegalovirus antigens. A later genetic analysis reported fewer N-insertions in productive TCRs among donors in an Asian-associated ancestry cluster than the approximately 670-donor mean. In a later analysis, 16,951 TCR beta sequences were associated with specific HLA alleles at a false discovery rate of 0.05. A cluster of highly shared sequence variants was judged likely to represent a technical artifact of the sequencing pipeline.

Library prep was done by the immunoSEQ multiplex PCR assay. A mixture of 60 forward primers for TCR Vbeta segments and 13 reverse primers for TCR Jbeta segments was used in the multiplex PCR. The CDR3 region of rearranged TCR beta genes was amplified from genomic DNA by a multiplex PCR assay. On the Illumina HiSeq System, the amplified TCR beta libraries were sequenced as 87-base-pair reads. In the source study's methods: A later analysis counted approximately 74 million unique TCR beta chains across the 550 to 700 repertoires, and roughly 9.9 million of these chains were shared by at least two donors. Raw reads were error-corrected and collapsed into unique sequences with a nearest-neighbor algorithm that merged closely related sequences to remove PCR and sequencing errors. V, D and J gene segments were assigned by aligning CDR3 sequences to IMGT reference sequences. For a sequence to be retained, at least a six-nucleotide match to both a V gene segment and a J gene segment was required. Rearrangements were called productive when the CDR3 lacked stop codons and stayed in frame with V and J; all others were non-productive. CDR3 was defined by IMGT convention, running from the second conserved V-encoded cysteine to the conserved J-encoded phenylalanine. The earlier analysis of about 590 of the donors excluded sequences that lacked an unambiguous match to a single V gene segment. In an earlier analysis of approximately 550 of the donors, V segments were called functional above 56.7% productive rearrangements and were called segregating when the between-donor standard deviation exceeded 5%. A statistical classification framework was built for diagnosing cytomegalovirus status from the catalog of TCR beta chain sequences. In a later analysis, V and J genes were assigned by comparing TCR nucleotide sequences against IMGT/GENE-DB human TR gene sequences. A later analysis assigned CDR3 sequences and most-parsimonious VDJ recombination scenarios with the TCRdist pipeline. A later analysis defined each TCR beta chain by its CDR3 amino acid sequence plus V-gene family, and excluded reads lacking a unique V-gene family. As a way to deal with suspected cross-contamination and a sequencing artifact, a later analysis dropped approximately 590 nucleotide sequences that were highly shared and had low generation probability. In a later analysis, a clonal expansion index for each public chain was calculated from normalized within-repertoire ranks of inferred template counts. A later analysis computed generation probabilities with a VDJ recombination model fitted to out-of-frame rearrangements, and checked the results against IGoR. In a later analysis, TCR-TCR, TCR-HLA and TCR-CMV co-occurrence was scored with hypergeometric tests, and a repertoire-size bias correction was applied to TCR pairs. To estimate false discovery rates, a later analysis permuted the HLA or CMV assignments 20 times. A later analysis grouped co-occurring TCRs with DBSCAN, adding TCRdist sequence similarity when clustering within HLA-allele-positive subsets. Repertoires with fewer than 30,000 or more than 120,000 public chains, plus five repertoires with anomalous nucleotide sharing, were excluded from co-occurrence clustering. The table was pulled from immuneACCESS by TCRdb, which kept in-frame rearrangements only. Such tables lose some clones; where checked, under half of the loss comes from unresolved V genes, and the rest has no known cause. V and J calls and clone size come straight from that table; D and trimming were deduced from the DNA. This sample is represented by about 200,000 clones; roughly 13% of them were singletons. The ten top clones hold 7.8% of the sample.

This clone was counted only a few times. There is no known antigen for this receptor. Base qualities are not at hand, and no much larger clone is one base apart. The germline ends are 15 bases apart after V is trimmed by 0 bases and J by 10 bases. From the cysteine up to the phenylalanine, the CDR3 has a length of 14 residues. Left in the record is the CDR3 DNA by itself, 42 bases read in frame from the first base. The CDR1 and CDR2 encoded by the germline V gene are LGHNA and YSLEER. The cohort consisted of approximately 690 healthy bone marrow donors. At the time of sampling, all cohort members were nominally healthy, though unrecorded immune exposures were likely present. The donor tested CMV seropositive and was one of the 289 seropositive cohort members. A peripheral blood sample was provided by each donor, and peripheral blood mononuclear cells were used for TCR beta sequencing. Genomic DNA extraction from the blood cell samples was performed with the Qiagen DNeasy Blood Extraction Kit.

The rearrangement joined TRBV4-3 to TRBJ1-1, with the D gene not confidently named. This receptor was taken from a man aged 50-60 years in good health and CMV-seropositive. What was sequenced was PBMCs. Here is the DNA: TGCGCCAGCAGCCAAGATTTGGGGAGGGTGGCAGCTTTCTTT. Its product reads: CASSQDLGRVAAFF.